The text below deals with one T cell receptor (beta chain). The CDR3 runs to 15 residues. CDR1 MNHEY and CDR2 SMNVEV come from the germline V gene (reference sequence). J lost 4 bases, V lost 5 bases, and 8 bases had no gene match. Sequencing used immunoSEQ multiplex PCR; TCRdb keeps in-frame clones, though not all of them. The sample records 90,000 to 130,000 clones, 80% to 95% being singletons. The record originates from a study of T cell changes during pregnancy in multiple sclerosis. This TCR came from a female donor with multiple sclerosis, enrolled in a pregnancy study. This sequence joins TRBV27 and TRBJ2-3; 8 bases line up with TRBD1. The specimen was peripheral blood, collected in the third trimester of pregnancy. DNA of the CDR3: TGTGCCAGCAGTCACCGACAGGGGTGGTCAGATACGCAGTATTTT. Translated, it gives CASSHRQGWSDTQYF.